The clone carrying this T cell receptor beta chain occurred a few times. This entry is derived from a study of blood T cell repertoires in COVID-19. In the study overall: T cells, B-cell-depleted T cells, or PBMCs provided the cDNA or gDNA that served as material.

The assay was immunoSEQ multiplex PCR, and TCRdb's table has in-frame clones only and misses some. The sample has 150,000 to 200,000 clones; roughly four fifths are singletons. The CDR3 runs to 14 residues. CDR1 is GTSNPN, CDR2 SVGIG, per germline (reference sequence). The V and J ends lost 5 bases and 4 bases, in that order; junction bases with no gene match: 8. The TCR was taken from a man aged 35-49 years who had recovered from COVID-19. What was sequenced was peripheral blood. The chain links TRBV30 to TRBJ1-5, with TRBD1 matching 7 bases. Written as DNA, the CDR3 is TGTGCCTGGGCAAGGGACAGCTGGAATCAGCCCCAGCATTTT. This translates into CAWARDSWNQPQHF.